These 7 T cell receptor beta chains originate from one sample sequenced in a study of CD8+ T cells in alopecia areata. cDNA reverse transcribed from extracted RNA served as the sequencing template. Assay: immunoSEQ multiplex PCR; the TCRdb copy retains only in-frame clones and omits some. In the table there are about 190,000 clones, approximately 67% of which are singletons. Treatment described: oral pan-JAK inhibitor, 5-10 mg twice daily. The specimen comprised CD4+ T cells sorted from blood, sampled between weeks 47 and 50, from a patient treated with tofacitinib. The receptors here all came from a human donor with alopecia areata.

J is TRBJ2-3 and V is TRBV15; D is undetermined. The CDR3 contains 14 residues. V was trimmed by 3 bases and J by 6 bases, leaving 13 bases between them. Germline CDR1 is LNHNV and CDR2 is YYDKDF (reference sequence). The CDR3 nucleotides are TGTGCCACCAGCAGGCCCTCCTTACGCGATACGCAGTATTTT. The encoded protein is CATSRPSLRDTQYF. The entire variable domain, with the rest obtained from reference TRBV15 and TRBJ2-3, is as follows: DAMVIQNPRYQVTQFGKPVTLSCSQTLNHNVMYWYQQKSSQAPKLLFHYYDKDFNNEADTPDNFQSRRPNTSFCFLDIRSPGLGDTAMYLCATSRPSLRDTQYFGPGTRLTVL.

V gene TRBV6-5 combines with J gene TRBJ2-3; TRBD2 aligns across 8 bases. J gave up 2 bases and V 5 bases, and 3 bases lay outside the gene matches. CDR1 and CDR2 (germline): MNHEY, SVGAGI. The CDR3 consists of 14 residues. DNA of the CDR3: TGTGCCAGCAGTAGGGGACTAGTCACAGATACGCAGTATTTT. Translated, it gives CASSRGLVTDTQYF.

The V call is TRBV6-1, the J call TRBJ2-6; D not certain. CDR3 length: 14 amino acids. V was cut by 4 bases and J by 1 base, with 5 bases left in between. Germline V CDR1 and CDR2: MNHNS, SASEGT. CDR3 sequence: CASSAVSGANVLTF. CDR3 in DNA: TGTGCCAGCAGTGCCGTGTCTGGGGCCAACGTCCTGACTTTC.

The chain carries TRBV29-1 and TRBJ2-4; D not resolved. The CDR3 is made up of 12 amino acids. V lost 4 bases and J lost 5, with 9 bases in between. The germline CDR1 and CDR2 sequences are SQVTM and ANQGSEA. The chain's CDR3 is CSVGENENIQYF. The CDR3 region has the DNA TGCAGCGTTGGAGAAAACGAAAACATTCAGTACTTC.

V is TRBV5-4 and J is TRBJ1-1; D ambiguous. Trimming pared 4 bases from V and 1 base from J, leaving 11 bases between. The germline V gene has CDR1 SGHNT and CDR2 YYREEE (reference sequence). The CDR3 spans 14 residues. The CDR3 loop is CASSPSQRNTEAFF. The CDR3 DNA reads TGTGCCAGCAGCCCGAGCCAACGGAACACTGAAGCTTTCTTT.

The chain combines TRBV5-5 with TRBJ2-7; TRBD1 aligns across 7 bases. CDR3 length equals 14 residues. Per the germline V gene, CDR1 is SGHKS and CDR2 is YYEKEE (reference sequence). Losses at the gene ends were 0 bases for V and 2 bases for J; bases not matched to a gene: 2. The CDR3 DNA sequence: TGTGCCAGCAGCTTGGAGCAGGGGGCCTACGAGCAGTACTTC. This encodes CASSLEQGAYEQYF.

The rearrangement joins TRBV10-2 to TRBJ2-1; TRBD1 matches at 9 bases. CDR3 length equals 14 residues. The germline V gene has CDR1 WSHSY and CDR2 SAAADI. J lost 7 bases, V lost 7 bases, and 8 bases had no gene match. As DNA, the CDR3 is TGCGCCAGCAACAGACAGGGGGTATCGAATGAGCAGTTCTTC. Translated: CASNRQGVSNEQFF.